Sequencing of this TCR beta chain was carried out in a study of T cell responses to AZD1222 COVID-19 vaccine. Some clones are missing from TCRdb's copy, which holds only in-frame ones; the method was immunoSEQ multiplex PCR. The table includes more than 95,000 clones, 80% to 95% detected once. The junction had 4 bases not matched to a gene; V was cut back by 4 bases and J by 2 bases. Per the germline V gene, CDR1 is KGHSH and CDR2 is LQKENI. The CDR3 runs to 15 residues. The chain carries TRBV18 and TRBJ2-2, with 7 bases lining up with TRBD1. Material: peripheral blood, obtained on day 0 of AZD1222 vaccination. This receptor was identified in an adult in good health. CDR3 region: CASSREGANTGELFF. In nucleotides, the CDR3 is TGTGCCAGCTCACGAGAGGGGGCTAACACCGGGGAGCTGTTTTTT.